This T cell receptor (beta chain) was observed in a study of regulatory T cells in long-lasting Graves disease. iRepertoire HTBI primers and Arm-PCR of CDR3 regions built TCR beta libraries. TCRdb fed the multiplex PCR reads into MiXCR, producing one record per CDR3 protein. Of under 500,000 distinct CDR3 sequences listed, about a fifth were seen once; the top ten hold about 20%. There are a few counts of this clonotype. The antigen remains unidentified. Overall study results and limits: Newly diagnosed patients had higher TCR diversity than persistent Graves' patients did.

Time point: persistent/refractory GD, antithyroid drugs over 5 years with positive TRAb. There was RNA extracted from PBMCs, and the TCR library was made from it. Trimming pared 4 bases from V and 6 bases from J, leaving 22 bases between. Per germline, CDR1 DFQATT and CDR2 SNEGSKA (reference sequence). The CDR3 contains 15 residues. The rearrangement uses TRBV20-1 and TRBJ2-7; D is ambiguous. The TCR comes from a female donor with Graves disease. The source material was peripheral blood mononuclear cells (PBMCs), sampled when the disease was refractory, from a patient treated with antithyroid drugs. The CDR3: CSANPHGRPSVEQYF. The CDR3 bases are TGCAGTGCTAACCCTCACGGAAGGCCTTCTGTCGAGCAGTACTTC.